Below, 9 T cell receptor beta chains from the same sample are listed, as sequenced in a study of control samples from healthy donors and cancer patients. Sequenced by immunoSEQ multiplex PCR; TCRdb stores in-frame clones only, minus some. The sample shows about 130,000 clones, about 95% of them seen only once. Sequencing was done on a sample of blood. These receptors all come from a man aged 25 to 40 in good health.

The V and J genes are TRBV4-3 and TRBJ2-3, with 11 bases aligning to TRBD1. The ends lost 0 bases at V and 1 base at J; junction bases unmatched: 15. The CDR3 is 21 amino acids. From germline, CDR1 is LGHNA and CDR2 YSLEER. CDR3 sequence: CASSQDRPGTGGFRRTDTQYF. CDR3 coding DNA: TGCGCCAGCAGCCAAGATCGCCCCGGGACAGGGGGATTCAGGCGCACAGATACGCAGTATTTT.

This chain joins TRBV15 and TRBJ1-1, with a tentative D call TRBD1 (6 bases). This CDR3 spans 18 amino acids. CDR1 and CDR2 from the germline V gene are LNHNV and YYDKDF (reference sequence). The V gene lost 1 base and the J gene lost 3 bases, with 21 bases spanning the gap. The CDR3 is CATSRGVGPQRGYTEAFF. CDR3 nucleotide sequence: TGTGCCACCAGCAGAGGTGTAGGCCCCCAAAGGGGGTACACTGAAGCTTTCTTT.

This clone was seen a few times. The CDR3 DNA reads as TGTGCCAGCAGCCAAATAGTGAATGAGCAGTTCTTC. Protein product: CASSQIVNEQFF. The genes are TRBV14 and TRBJ2-1; D call uncertain. Trimming took off 2 bases at V and 7 bases at J, with 6 bases between the two ends. This CDR3 has 12 amino acids. Germline CDR1 and CDR2: SGHDN and FVKESK.

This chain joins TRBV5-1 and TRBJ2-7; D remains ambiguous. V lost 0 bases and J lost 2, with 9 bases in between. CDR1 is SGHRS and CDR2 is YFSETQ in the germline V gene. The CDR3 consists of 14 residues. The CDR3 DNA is TGCGCCAGCAGCTTGGTTCCCGCGACCTACGAGCAGTACTTC. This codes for CASSLVPATYEQYF.

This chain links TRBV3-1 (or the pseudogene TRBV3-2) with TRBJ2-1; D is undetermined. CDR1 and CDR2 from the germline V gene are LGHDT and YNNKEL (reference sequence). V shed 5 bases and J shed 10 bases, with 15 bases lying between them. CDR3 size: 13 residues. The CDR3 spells CASSDGPVNEQFF. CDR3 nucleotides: TGTGCCAGCAGCGACGGACCTGTAAACGAGCAGTTCTTC.

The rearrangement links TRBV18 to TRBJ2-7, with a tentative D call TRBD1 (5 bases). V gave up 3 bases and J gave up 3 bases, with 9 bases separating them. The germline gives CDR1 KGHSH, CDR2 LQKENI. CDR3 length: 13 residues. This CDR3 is CASSPRAGYEQYF. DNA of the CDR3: TGTGCCAGCTCACCCAGGGCAGGCTACGAGCAGTACTTC.

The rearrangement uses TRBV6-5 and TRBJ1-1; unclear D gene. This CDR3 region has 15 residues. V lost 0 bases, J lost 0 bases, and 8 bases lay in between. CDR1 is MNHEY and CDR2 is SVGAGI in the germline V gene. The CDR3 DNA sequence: TGTGCCAGCAGTTACTCAGACACAATGAACACTGAAGCTTTCTTT. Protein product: CASSYSDTMNTEAFF.

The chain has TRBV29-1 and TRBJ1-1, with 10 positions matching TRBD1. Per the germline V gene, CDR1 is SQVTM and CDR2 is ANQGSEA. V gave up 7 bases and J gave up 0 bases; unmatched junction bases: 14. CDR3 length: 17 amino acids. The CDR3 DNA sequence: TGCAGCGCTTCAGGACAGGGGGTCCCGGGTATGAACACTGAAGCTTTCTTT. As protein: CSASGQGVPGMNTEAFF.

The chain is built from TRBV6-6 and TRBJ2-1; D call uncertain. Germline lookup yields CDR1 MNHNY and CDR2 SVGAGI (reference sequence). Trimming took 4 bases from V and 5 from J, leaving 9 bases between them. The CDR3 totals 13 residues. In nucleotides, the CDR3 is TGTGCCAGCAGTTCGTATGCCCACAATGAGCAGTTCTTC. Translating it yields CASSSYAHNEQFF.